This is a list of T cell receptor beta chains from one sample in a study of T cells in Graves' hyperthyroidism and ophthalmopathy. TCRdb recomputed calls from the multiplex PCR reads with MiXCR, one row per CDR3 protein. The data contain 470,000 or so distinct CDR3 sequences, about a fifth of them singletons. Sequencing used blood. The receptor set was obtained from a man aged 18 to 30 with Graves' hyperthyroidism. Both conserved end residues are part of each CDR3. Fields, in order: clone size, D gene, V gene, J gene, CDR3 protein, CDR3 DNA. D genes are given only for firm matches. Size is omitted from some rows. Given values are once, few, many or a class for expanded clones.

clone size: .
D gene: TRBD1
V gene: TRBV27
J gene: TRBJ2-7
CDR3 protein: CASSYSPTGQGGLYEQYF
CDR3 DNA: TGTGCCAGCAGTTATAGTCCCACTGGACAGGGGGGTTTATACGAGCAGTACTTC

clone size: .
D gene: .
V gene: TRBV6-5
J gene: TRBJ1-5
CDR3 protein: CASSYGEALNQPQHF
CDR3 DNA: TGTGCCAGCAGTTACGGGGAGGCTCTCAATCAGCCCCAGCATTTT

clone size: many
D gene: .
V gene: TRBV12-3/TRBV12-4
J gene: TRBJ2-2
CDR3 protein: CASRGTSSNTGELFF
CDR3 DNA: TGTGCCAGCAGGGGAACGTCATCGAACACCGGGGAGCTGTTTTTT

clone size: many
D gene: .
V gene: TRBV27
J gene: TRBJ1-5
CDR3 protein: CASSSSGPGQPQHF
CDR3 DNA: TGTGCCAGCAGTAGTTCGGGGCCAGGTCAGCCCCAGCATTTT

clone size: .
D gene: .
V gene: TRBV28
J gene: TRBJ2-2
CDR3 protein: CASTTADGHTGELFF
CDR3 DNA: TGTGCCAGCACTACAGCGGACGGACACACCGGGGAGCTGTTTTTT

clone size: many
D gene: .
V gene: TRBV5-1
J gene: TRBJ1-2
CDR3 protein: CASSRDGTIGGYTF
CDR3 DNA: TGCGCCAGCAGCCGGGACGGGACTATTGGTGGCTACACCTTC

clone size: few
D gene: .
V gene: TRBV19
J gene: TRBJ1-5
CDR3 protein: CASSISGRSNQPQHF
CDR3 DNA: TGTGCCAGTAGTATTTCGGGCAGAAGCAATCAGCCCCAGCATTTT

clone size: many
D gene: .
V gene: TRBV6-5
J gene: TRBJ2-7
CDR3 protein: CASSYLGLKYHEQYF
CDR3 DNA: TGTGCCAGCAGTTACCTAGGACTCAAGTACCACGAGCAGTACTTC

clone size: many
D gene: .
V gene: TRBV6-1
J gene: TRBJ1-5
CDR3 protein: CASSALGGRQPQHF
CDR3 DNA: TGTGCCAGCAGTGCCCTTGGGGGTCGACAGCCCCAGCATTTT

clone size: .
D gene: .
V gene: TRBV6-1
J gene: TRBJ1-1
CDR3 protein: CASRPQGGNTEAFF
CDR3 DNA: TGTGCCAGCAGACCCCAGGGAGGGAACACTGAAGCTTTCTTT

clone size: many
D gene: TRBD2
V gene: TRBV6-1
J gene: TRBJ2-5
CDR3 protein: CASSERGGLETQYF
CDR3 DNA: TGTGCCAGCAGTGAGCGGGGGGGCCTAGAGACCCAGTACTTC

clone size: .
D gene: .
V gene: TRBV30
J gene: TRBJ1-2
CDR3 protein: CAWRQEGESYTF
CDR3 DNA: TGTGCCTGGAGACAGGAGGGAGAGAGCTACACCTTC

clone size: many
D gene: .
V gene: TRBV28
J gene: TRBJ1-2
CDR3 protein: CASSLGGQNYGYTF
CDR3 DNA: TGTGCCAGCAGTTTAGGGGGACAAAACTATGGCTACACCTTC

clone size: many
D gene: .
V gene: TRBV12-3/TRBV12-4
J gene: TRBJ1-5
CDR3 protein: CASSFRSTNSNQPQHF
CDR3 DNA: TGTGCCAGCAGTTTTCGCAGCACTAATAGCAATCAGCCCCAGCATTTT

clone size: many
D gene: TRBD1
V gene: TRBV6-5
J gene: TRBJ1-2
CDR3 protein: CASSYPSQGRQGYGYTF
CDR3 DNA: TGTGCCAGCAGTTACCCGTCACAGGGGAGGCAAGGCTATGGCTACACCTTC

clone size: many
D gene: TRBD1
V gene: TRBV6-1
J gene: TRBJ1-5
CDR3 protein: CASSPPGTGTGQPQHF
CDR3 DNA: TGTGCCAGCAGTCCGCCCGGGACAGGGACAGGGCAGCCCCAGCATTTT

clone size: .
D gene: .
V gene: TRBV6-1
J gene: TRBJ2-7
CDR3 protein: CASSEVQGYRYEQYF
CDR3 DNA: TGTGCCAGCAGTGAAGTTCAAGGGTATCGCTACGAGCAGTACTTC

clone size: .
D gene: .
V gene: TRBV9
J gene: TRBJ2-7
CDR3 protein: CASSPGPDSSYEQYF
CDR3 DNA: TGTGCCAGCAGCCCTGGGCCGGACAGCTCCTACGAGCAGTACTTC

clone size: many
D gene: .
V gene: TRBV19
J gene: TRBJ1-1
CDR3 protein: CASSQVRKEAFF
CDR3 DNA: TGTGCCAGTAGTCAAGTCCGGAAAGAAGCTTTCTTT

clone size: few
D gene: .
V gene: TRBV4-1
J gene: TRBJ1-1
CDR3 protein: CASSQARVGRGYAEAFF
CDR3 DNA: TGCGCCAGCAGCCAAGCTAGGGTGGGCAGGGGTTACGCTGAAGCTTTCTTT

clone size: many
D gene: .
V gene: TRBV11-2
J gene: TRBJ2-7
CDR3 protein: CASSKQGHYEQYF
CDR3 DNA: TGTGCCAGCAGCAAGCAGGGACATTACGAGCAGTACTTC

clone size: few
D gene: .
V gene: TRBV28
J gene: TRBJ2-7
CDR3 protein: CATTYSRGIRGEQYF
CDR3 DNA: TGTGCCACAACCTACTCCAGGGGAATAAGGGGCGAGCAGTACTTC

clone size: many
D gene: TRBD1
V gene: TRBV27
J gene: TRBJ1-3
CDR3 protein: CASSSDRGGNTIYF
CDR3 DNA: TGTGCCAGCAGTTCCGACAGGGGTGGAAACACCATATATTTT

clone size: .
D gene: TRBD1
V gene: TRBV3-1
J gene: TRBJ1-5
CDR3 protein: CASSQGGTGDQPQHF
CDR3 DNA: TGTGCCAGCAGCCAAGGTGGGACAGGGGATCAGCCCCAGCATTTT

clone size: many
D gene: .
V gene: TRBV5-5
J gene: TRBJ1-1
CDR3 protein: CASSLFLPGSTEAFF
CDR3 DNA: TGTGCCAGCAGCTTGTTTTTGCCGGGATCCACTGAAGCTTTCTTT

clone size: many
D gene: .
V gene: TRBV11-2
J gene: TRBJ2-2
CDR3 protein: CASSLGRTNTGELFF
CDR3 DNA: TGTGCCAGCAGCTTAGGACGTACGAACACCGGGGAGCTGTTTTTT

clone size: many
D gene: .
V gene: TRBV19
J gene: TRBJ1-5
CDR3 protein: CASSTTGDQPQHF
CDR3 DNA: TGTGCCAGTAGTACGACTGGGGATCAGCCCCAGCATTTT

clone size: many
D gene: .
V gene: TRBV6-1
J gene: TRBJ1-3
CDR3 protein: CASCFLSSGNTIYF
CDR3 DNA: TGTGCCAGTTGTTTCCTTTCCTCTGGAAACACCATATATTTT

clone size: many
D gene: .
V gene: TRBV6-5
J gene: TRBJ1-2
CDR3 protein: CASSYSEVALANYGYTF
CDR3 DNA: TGTGCCAGCAGTTACTCTGAGGTAGCCCTAGCTAACTATGGCTACACCTTC

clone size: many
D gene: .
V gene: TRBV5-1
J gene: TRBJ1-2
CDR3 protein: CASRTGASGYTF
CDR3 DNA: TGCGCCAGCAGGACAGGAGCAAGTGGCTACACCTTC

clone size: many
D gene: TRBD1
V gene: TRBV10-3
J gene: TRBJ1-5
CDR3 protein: CAISEFWGQGAGNQPQHF
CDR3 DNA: TGTGCCATCAGTGAATTTTGGGGACAGGGCGCGGGTAATCAGCCCCAGCATTTT

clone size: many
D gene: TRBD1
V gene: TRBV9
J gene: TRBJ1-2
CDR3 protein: CASSTRGQGVGYTF
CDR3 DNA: TGTGCCAGCAGCACGAGGGGGCAGGGAGTTGGCTACACCTTC

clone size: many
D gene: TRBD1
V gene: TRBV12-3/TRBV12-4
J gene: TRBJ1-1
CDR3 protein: CASSLMDRSLSEAFF
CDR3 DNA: TGTGCCAGCAGCCTCATGGACAGGTCCCTCTCTGAAGCTTTCTTT

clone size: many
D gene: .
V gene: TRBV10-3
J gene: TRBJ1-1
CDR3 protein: CATRGEQGGGEAFF
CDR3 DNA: TGTGCCACCCGGGGGGAACAGGGTGGCGGTGAAGCTTTCTTT

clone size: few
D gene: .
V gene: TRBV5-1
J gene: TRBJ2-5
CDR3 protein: CASSLGGVGRETQYF
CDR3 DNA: TGCGCCAGCAGCTTGGGGGGGGTCGGAAGAGAGACCCAGTACTTC

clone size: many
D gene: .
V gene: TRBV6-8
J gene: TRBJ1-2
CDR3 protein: CASSYGLGGGYTF
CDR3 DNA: TGTGCCAGCAGTTACGGCCTCGGTGGTGGCTACACCTTC

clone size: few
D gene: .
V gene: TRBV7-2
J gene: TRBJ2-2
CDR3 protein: CASSLAGQPTNTGELFF
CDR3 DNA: TGTGCCAGCAGCTTAGCGGGGCAACCTACGAACACCGGGGAGCTGTTTTTT

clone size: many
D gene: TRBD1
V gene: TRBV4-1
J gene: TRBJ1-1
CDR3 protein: CASSQDDRGWNTEAFF
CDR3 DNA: TGCGCCAGCAGCCAAGATGACAGGGGCTGGAACACTGAAGCTTTCTTT

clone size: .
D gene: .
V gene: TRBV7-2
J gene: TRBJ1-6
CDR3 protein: CASSLAGPPLHF
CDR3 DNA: TGTGCCAGCAGCTTAGCCGGCCCCCCCCTCCACTTT

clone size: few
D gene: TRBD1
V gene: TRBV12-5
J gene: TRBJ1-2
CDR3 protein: CASGLPLGQLLYGYTF
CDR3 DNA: TGTGCTAGTGGTTTGCCACTGGGACAGCTTCTCTATGGCTACACCTTC

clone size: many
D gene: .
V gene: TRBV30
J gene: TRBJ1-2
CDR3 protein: CAWSLGGNYGYTF
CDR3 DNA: TGTGCCTGGAGTTTAGGGGGGAACTATGGCTACACCTTC

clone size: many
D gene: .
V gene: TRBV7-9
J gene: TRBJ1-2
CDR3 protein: CASSGGSAYGYTF
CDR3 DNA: TGTGCCAGCAGTGGGGGTTCGGCCTATGGCTACACCTTC

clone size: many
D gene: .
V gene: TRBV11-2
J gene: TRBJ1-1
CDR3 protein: CASSPHWGGNTEAFF
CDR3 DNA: TGTGCCAGCAGCCCTCATTGGGGGGGCAACACTGAAGCTTTCTTT

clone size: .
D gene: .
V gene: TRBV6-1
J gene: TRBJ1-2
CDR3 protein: CASSLAGATNYGYTF
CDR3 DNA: TGTGCCAGCAGTCTAGCGGGGGCTACTAACTATGGCTACACCTTC

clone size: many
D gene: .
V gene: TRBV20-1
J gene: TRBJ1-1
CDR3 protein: CSARDWEGAFF
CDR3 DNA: TGCAGTGCTAGAGATTGGGAGGGAGCTTTCTTT

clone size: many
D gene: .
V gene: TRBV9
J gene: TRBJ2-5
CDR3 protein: CASSASPGGTQYF
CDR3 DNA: TGTGCCAGCAGCGCCTCCCCTGGAGGGACCCAGTACTTC

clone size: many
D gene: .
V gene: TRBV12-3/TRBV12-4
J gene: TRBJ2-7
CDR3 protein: CASSREGRSGEQYF
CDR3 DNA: TGTGCCAGCAGCCGGGAAGGGCGCTCTGGCGAGCAGTACTTC

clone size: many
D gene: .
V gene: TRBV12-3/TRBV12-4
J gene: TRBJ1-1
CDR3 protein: CASSMTVNTEAFF
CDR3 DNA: TGTGCCAGCAGCATGACAGTAAACACTGAAGCTTTCTTT

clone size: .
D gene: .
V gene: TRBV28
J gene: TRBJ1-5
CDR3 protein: CASTLYSGGGQPQHF
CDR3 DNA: TGTGCCAGCACCCTTTACTCGGGGGGGGGTCAGCCCCAGCATTTT

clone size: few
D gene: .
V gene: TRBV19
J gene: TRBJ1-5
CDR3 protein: CASSMAGGFNQPQHF
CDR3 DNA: TGTGCCAGTAGTATGGCGGGAGGGTTCAATCAGCCCCAGCATTTT

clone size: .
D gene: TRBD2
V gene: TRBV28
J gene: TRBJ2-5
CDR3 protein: CASSLALGGYQETQYF
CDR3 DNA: TGTGCCAGCAGTTTAGCCCTGGGAGGGTACCAAGAGACCCAGTACTTC

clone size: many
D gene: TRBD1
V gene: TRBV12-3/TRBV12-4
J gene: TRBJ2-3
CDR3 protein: CASTPGTDTDTQYF
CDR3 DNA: TGTGCCAGCACCCCCGGGACAGATACAGATACGCAGTATTTT

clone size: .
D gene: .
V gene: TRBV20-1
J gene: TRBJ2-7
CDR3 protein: CSAGTYEQYF
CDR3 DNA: TGCAGTGCCGGTACCTACGAGCAGTACTTC

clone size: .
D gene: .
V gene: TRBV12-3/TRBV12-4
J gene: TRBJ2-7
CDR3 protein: CASSRQNPEQYF
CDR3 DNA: TGTGCCAGCAGTAGACAGAATCCCGAGCAGTACTTC

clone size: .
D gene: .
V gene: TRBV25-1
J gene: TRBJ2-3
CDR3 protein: CASSGGRVGTDTQYF
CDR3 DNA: TGTGCCAGCAGTGGGGGACGGGTTGGCACAGATACGCAGTATTTT